This T cell receptor (beta chain) was sequenced during a study of T cell responses to AZD1222 COVID-19 vaccine. Notes on this clone: Its antigen is unidentified.

The protocol was immunoSEQ multiplex PCR, while the TCRdb copy is restricted to in-frame clones and leaves out a portion. The profile shows 150,000 to 200,000 clones, 80% to 90% of them singletons. Findings and limits, study-wide: Spike-specific TCR breadth and depth were elevated following two AZD1222 doses.

This clonotype was obtained from an adult in good health. The sample in question was peripheral blood, obtained on day 0 of MenACWY control vaccination.

The CDR3 bases are TGTGCCAGCAGCTTGCTGACAGGCACTGAAGCTTTCTTT. Its protein product is CASSLLTGTEAFF. The genes are TRBV5-5 and TRBJ1-1; D may be TRBD1 (6 bases). CDR1 SGHKS and CDR2 YYEKEE come from the germline V gene (reference sequence). The V end was cut by 1 base, the J end by 4 bases, with 8 bases between. The CDR3 length is 13 residues.